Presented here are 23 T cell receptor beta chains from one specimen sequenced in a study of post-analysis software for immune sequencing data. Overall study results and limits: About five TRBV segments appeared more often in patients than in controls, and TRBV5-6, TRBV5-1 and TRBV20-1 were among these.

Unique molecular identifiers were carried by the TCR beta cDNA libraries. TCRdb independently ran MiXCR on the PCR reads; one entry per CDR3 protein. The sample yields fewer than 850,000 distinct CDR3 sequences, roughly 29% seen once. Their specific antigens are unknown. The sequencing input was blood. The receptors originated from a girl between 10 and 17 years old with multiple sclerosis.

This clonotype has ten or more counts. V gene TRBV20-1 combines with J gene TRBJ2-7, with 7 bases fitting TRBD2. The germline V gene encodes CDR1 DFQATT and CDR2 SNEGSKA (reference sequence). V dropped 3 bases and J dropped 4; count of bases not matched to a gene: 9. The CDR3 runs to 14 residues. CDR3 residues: CSASPGTTNYEQYF. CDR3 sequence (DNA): TGCAGTGCTAGCCCCGGGACTACCAATTACGAGCAGTACTTC.

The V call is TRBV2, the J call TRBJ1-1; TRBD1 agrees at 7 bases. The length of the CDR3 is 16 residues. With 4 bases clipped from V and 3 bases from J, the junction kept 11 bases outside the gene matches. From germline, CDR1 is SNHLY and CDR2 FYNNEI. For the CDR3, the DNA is TGTGCCAGCAGTGTTGACAGGGTTCGGGGGGACACTGAAGCTTTCTTT. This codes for CASSVDRVRGDTEAFF.

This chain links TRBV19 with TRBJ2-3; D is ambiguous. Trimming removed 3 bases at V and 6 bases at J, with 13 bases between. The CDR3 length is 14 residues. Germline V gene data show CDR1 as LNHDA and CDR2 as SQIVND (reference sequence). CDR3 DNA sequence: TGTGCCAGTAGTATGCGCCAACTCGCGGATACGCAGTATTTT. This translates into CASSMRQLADTQYF.

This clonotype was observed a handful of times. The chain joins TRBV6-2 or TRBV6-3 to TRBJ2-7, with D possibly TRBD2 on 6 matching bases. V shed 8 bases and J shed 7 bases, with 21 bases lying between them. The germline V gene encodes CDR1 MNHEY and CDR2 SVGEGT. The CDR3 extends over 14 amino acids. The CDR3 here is CASATTYGGLEQYF. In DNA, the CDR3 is TGTGCCAGCGCCACTACGTACGGGGGATTAGAGCAGTACTTC.

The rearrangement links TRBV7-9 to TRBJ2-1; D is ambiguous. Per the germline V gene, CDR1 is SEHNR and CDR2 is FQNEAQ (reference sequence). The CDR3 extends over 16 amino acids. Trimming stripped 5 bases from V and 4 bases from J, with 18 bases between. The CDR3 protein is CASSPSLSARYNEQFF. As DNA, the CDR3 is TGTGCCAGCAGCCCAAGCCTCAGCGCTAGGTACAATGAGCAGTTCTTC.

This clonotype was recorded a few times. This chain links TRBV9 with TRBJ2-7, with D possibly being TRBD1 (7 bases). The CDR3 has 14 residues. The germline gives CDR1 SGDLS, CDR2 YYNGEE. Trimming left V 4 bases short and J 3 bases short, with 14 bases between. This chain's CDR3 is CASSPGGGHYEQYF. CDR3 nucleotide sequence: TGTGCCAGCAGCCCAGGAGGGGGCCACTACGAGCAGTACTTC.

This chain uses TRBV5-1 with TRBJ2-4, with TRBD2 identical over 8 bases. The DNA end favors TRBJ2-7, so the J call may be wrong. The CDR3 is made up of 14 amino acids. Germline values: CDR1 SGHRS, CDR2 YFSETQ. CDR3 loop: CASSSGGTANEQYF. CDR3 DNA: TGCGCCAGCAGCTCGGGAGGGACCGCTAACGAGCAGTACTTC.

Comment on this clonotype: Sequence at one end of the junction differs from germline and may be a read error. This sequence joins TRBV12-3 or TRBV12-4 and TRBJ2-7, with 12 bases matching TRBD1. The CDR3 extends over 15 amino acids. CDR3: CAGSSGTGGHYEQYF. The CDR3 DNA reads TGTGCCGGCAGTTCCGGGACAGGGGGCCACTACGAGCAGTACTTC.

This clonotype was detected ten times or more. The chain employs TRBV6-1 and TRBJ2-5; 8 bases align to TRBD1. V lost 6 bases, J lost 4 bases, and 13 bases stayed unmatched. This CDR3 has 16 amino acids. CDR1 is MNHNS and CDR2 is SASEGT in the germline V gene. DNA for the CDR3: TGTGCCAGCAGAAGACGTCCGGGACAGGTTAGAGAGACCCAGTACTTC. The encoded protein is CASRRRPGQVRETQYF.

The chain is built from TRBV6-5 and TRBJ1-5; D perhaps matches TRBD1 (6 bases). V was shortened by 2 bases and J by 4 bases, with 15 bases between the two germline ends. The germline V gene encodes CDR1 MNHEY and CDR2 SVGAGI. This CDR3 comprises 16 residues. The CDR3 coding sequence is TGTGCCAGCAGTTACCGGGGGCGGGGACTGAATCAGCCCCAGCATTTT. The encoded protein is CASSYRGRGLNQPQHF.

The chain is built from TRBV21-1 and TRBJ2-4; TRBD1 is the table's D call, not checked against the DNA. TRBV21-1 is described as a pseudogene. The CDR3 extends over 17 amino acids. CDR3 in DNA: TGTGCCAGCAGCAAAAGGGGCCAGCTCGGAACCAAAAACATTCAGTACTTC. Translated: CASSKRGQLGTKNIQYF.

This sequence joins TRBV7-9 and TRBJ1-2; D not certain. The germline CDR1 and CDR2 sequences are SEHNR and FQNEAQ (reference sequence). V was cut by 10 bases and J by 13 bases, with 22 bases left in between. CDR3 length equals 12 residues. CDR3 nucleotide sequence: TGTGCCACCCGGAGGCACCAACCTGCTGGCACCTTC. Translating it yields CATRRHQPAGTF.

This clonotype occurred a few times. CDR3 amino acids: CASGSTSPGTDTQYF. Here the CDR3 DNA reads TGCGCCAGCGGTTCCACTAGCCCAGGCACAGATACGCAGTATTTT. V and J are TRBV5-1 and TRBJ2-3; D might be TRBD2 (6 bases). Per the germline V gene, CDR1 is SGHRS and CDR2 is YFSETQ. The CDR3 totals 15 residues. The ends were cut back, 7 bases at V and 1 base at J, with 16 bases in the middle.

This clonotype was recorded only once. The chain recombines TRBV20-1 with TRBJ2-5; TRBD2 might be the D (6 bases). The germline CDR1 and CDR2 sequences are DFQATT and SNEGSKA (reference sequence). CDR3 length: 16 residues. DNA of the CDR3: TGCAGAGCCCTGCCGCTTGGGGGGAGGCTGGGAGAGACCCAGTACTTC. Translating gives CRALPLGGRLGETQYF.

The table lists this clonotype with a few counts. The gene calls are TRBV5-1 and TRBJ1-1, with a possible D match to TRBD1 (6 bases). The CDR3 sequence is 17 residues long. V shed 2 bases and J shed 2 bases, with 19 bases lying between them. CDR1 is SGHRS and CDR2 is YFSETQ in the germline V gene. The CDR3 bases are TGCGCCAGCAGCTTAAGTGCGGGGGCCGCCTTCAACACTGAAGCTTTCTTT. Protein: CASSLSAGAAFNTEAFF.

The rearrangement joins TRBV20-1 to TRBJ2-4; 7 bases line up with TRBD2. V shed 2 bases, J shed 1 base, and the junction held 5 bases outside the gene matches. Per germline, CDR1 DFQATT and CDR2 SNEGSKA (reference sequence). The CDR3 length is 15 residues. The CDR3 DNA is TGCAGTGCTAGACCGGGAGGTCTGGCCAAAAACATTCAGTACTTC. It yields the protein CSARPGGLAKNIQYF.

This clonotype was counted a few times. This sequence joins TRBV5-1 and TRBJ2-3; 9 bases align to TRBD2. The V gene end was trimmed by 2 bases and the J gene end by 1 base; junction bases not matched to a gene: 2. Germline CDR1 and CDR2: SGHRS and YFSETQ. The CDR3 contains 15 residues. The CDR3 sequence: CASSLLAGRTDTQYF. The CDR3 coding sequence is TGCGCCAGCAGCTTACTAGCGGGCCGCACAGATACGCAGTATTTT.

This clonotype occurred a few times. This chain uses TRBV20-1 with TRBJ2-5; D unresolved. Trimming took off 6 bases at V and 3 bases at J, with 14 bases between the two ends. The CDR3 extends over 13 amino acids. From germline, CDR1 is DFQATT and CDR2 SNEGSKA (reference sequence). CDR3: CSAPAAVKETQYF. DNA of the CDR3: TGCAGTGCGCCCGCGGCCGTCAAAGAGACCCAGTACTTC.

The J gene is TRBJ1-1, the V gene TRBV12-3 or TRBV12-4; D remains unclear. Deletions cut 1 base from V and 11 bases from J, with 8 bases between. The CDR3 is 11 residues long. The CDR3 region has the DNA TGTGCCAGCAGTTTAGGCAGGCGGGCTTTCTTT. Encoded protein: CASSLGRRAFF.

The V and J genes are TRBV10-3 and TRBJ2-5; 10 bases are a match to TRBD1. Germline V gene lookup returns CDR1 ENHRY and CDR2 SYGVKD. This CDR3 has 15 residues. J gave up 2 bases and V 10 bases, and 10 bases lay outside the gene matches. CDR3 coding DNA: TGTGCCACCAGCCGGACAGGGGGAAGGCAAGAGACCCAGTACTTC. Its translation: CATSRTGGRQETQYF.

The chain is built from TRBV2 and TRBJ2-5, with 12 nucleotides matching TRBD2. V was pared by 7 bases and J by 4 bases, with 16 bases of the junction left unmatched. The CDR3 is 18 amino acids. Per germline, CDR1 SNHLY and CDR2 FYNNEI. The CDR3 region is CASKGPSTSGRRRETQYF. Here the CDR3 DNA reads TGTGCCAGCAAGGGGCCGTCAACTAGCGGGAGGCGCAGAGAGACCCAGTACTTC.

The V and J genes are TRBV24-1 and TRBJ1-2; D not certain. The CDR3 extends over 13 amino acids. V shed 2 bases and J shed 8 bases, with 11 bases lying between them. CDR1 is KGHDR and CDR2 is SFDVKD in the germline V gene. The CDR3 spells CATSDSGRSGYTF. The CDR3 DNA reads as TGTGCCACCAGTGATTCCGGGAGGAGCGGCTACACCTTC.

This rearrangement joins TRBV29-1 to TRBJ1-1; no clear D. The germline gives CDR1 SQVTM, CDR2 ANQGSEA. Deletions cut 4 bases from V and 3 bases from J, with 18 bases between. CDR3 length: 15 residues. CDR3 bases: TGCAGCGTTGGCCTTCGCCCGGGGAAGGACACTGAAGCTTTCTTT. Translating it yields CSVGLRPGKDTEAFF.